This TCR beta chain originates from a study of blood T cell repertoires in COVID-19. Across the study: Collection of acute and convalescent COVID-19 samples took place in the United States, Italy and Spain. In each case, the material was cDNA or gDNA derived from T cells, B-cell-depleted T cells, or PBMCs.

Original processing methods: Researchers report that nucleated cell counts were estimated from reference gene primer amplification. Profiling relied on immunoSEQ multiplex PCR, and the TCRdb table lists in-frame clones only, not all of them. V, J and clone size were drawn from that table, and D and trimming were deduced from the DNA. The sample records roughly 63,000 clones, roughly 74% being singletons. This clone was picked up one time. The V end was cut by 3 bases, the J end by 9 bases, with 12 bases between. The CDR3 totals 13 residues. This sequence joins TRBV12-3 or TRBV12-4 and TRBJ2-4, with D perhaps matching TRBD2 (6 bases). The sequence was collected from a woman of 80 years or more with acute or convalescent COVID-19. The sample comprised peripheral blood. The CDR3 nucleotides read TGTGCCAGCAGTTTGGGGTTGGGGGGCATTCAGTACTTC. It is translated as CASSLGLGGIQYF.